This T cell receptor beta chain was found in a study of monozygotic twins with inflammatory bowel disease. Researchers put TCRalpha and TCRbeta cDNA through two nested PCRs lasting approximately 16 and 10 cycles. Reanalyzing the 5' RACE reads, TCRdb keeps one entry per CDR3 protein, without DNA. Here the sample table reports around 410,000 distinct CDR3 sequences. About this clonotype: The antigen remains unidentified.

CDR1 and CDR2 (germline): LNHNV, YYDKDF (reference sequence). This CDR3 has 13 amino acids. General study points: Added variability in patient repertoires may stem from differing immunosuppressive treatments. IBD patients shared fewer clonotypes with other individuals than healthy twins, especially patients with disease activity signs.

Input material: blood. This clonotype was sampled from a human donor with ulcerative colitis or Crohn's disease, or a healthy co-twin of an affected twin (not recorded which). The chain is built from TRBV15 and TRBJ1-1. Here the CDR3 reads CATSRVLRDEAFF.